Listed below are T cell receptor beta chains from one sample, sequenced in a study of T cells in tumors after PD-1 blockade. TCRdb keeps only in-frame clones here, not all; method: immunoSEQ multiplex PCR. Of 11,000 to 15,000 clones in the sample, about 63% are singletons; the top ten hold 30% to 40%. The sequencing used tumor tissue, collected after anti-PD-1 treatment. These receptors all come from a human donor with cutaneous squamous cell carcinoma. Both conserved end residues are part of each CDR3. The order of the fields is CDR3 protein, J gene, CDR3 length, V gene.

CDR3: CSASYLAGGFYNEQFF
J: TRBJ2-1
length: 16
V: TRBV20-1

CDR3: CSAGRQDANYGYTF
J: TRBJ1-2
length: 14
V: TRBV29-1

CDR3: CASSLGRVGEQYF
J: TRBJ2-7
length: 13
V: TRBV5-1

CDR3: CASAKHGNTEAFF
J: TRBJ1-1
length: 13
V: TRBV7-2

CDR3: CASSLLWKLEQFF
J: TRBJ2-1
length: 13
V: TRBV28

CDR3: CASSLAQGDEQYF
J: TRBJ2-7
length: 13
V: TRBV7-2

CDR3: CASSLWGNEQFF
J: TRBJ2-1
length: 12
V: TRBV5-6

CDR3: CARERQGRQSEAFF
J: TRBJ1-1
length: 14
V: TRBV19

CDR3: CASSLGGLSYEQYF
J: TRBJ2-7
length: 14
V: TRBV5-6

CDR3: CASSRPVGNSGEQYF
J: TRBJ2-7
length: 15
V: TRBV28

CDR3: CASSPLTEDTQYF
J: TRBJ2-3
length: 13
V: TRBV13

CDR3: CASSLDLTGFPYNEQFF
J: TRBJ2-1
length: 17
V: TRBV11-3

CDR3: CASSLALKETQYF
J: TRBJ2-5
length: 13
V: TRBV5-1

CDR3: CASSYSSRAGEQYF
J: TRBJ2-7
length: 14
V: TRBV6-6

CDR3: CASSPTGSGANVLTF
J: TRBJ2-6
length: 15
V: TRBV3-1/TRBV3-2

CDR3: CASNLPSNEQFF
J: TRBJ2-1
length: 12
V: TRBV5-5

CDR3: CASGRGSGGSHEQYF
J: TRBJ2-7
length: 15
V: TRBV7-9

CDR3: CATGLTVMTGGELFF
J: TRBJ2-2
length: 15
V: TRBV27

CDR3: CANFQGLETQYF
J: TRBJ2-5
length: 12
V: TRBV21-1

CDR3: CASSQDGTGIRSPLHF
J: TRBJ1-6
length: 16
V: TRBV4-1

CDR3: CASSPFPEQSNGYTF
J: TRBJ1-2
length: 15
V: TRBV27

CDR3: CATGTYEQYF
J: TRBJ2-7
length: 10
V: TRBV7-9

CDR3: CASSIVQDGYGYTF
J: TRBJ1-2
length: 14
V: TRBV19

CDR3: CASSSPQGGLQETQYF
J: TRBJ2-5
length: 16
V: TRBV18

CDR3: CASSEKPLPGLASAKNIQYF
J: TRBJ2-4
length: 20
V: TRBV21-1

CDR3: CASSLTRWKVRYF
J: TRBJ2-3
length: 13
V: TRBV27

CDR3: CASSFENTIYF
J: TRBJ1-3
length: 11
V: TRBV7-9

CDR3: CASSKIAGSYEQYF
J: TRBJ2-7
length: 14
V: TRBV27

CDR3: CASIGGLLAGGETQYF
J: TRBJ2-5
length: 16
V: TRBV28

CDR3: CSASGDSNQPQHF
J: TRBJ1-5
length: 13
V: TRBV20-1

CDR3: CASSGTSDTGELFF
J: TRBJ2-2
length: 14
V: TRBV2

CDR3: CATSRDRLGAGYEQYF
J: TRBJ2-7
length: 16
V: TRBV15

CDR3: CASSKDSVNEQFF
J: TRBJ2-1
length: 13
V: TRBV6-5

CDR3: CASSTMTSGSSYEQYF
J: TRBJ2-7
length: 16
V: TRBV5-1

CDR3: CASSLTGLRTEEQYF
J: TRBJ2-7
length: 15
V: TRBV5-8

CDR3: CASSQRTSLGEQFF
J: TRBJ2-1
length: 14
V: TRBV7-2

CDR3: CASSLGGGNTGELFF
J: TRBJ2-2
length: 15
V: TRBV7-7

CDR3: CSASLQGARIGGYTF
J: TRBJ1-2
length: 15
V: TRBV20-1

CDR3: CASKTLGQTCTDTQYF
J: TRBJ2-3
length: 16
V: TRBV21-1

CDR3: CASSRRGAAEAFF
J: TRBJ1-1
length: 13
V: TRBV7-8

CDR3: CASSIAASSPYEQYF
J: TRBJ2-7
length: 15
V: TRBV19

CDR3: CASDRGRIPVLTF
J: TRBJ2-6
length: 13
V: TRBV7-9

CDR3: CASSLGRGPYTEAFF
J: TRBJ1-1
length: 15
V: TRBV5-1

CDR3: CASRMASGNEQFF
J: TRBJ2-1
length: 13
V: TRBV7-2

CDR3: CASNYYSRGLSTTDTQYF
J: TRBJ2-3
length: 18
V: TRBV27

CDR3: CASSSRRERSGELFF
J: TRBJ2-2
length: 15
V: TRBV5-6

CDR3: CASSFQFRAGGYQETQYF
J: TRBJ2-5
length: 18
V: TRBV7-2

CDR3: CASSLGTALAYEQYF
J: TRBJ2-7
length: 15
V: TRBV5-8

CDR3: CASSFTPGQRENTIYF
J: TRBJ1-3
length: 16
V: TRBV5-1

CDR3: CASSYSVGDNYGYTF
J: TRBJ1-2
length: 15
V: TRBV6-6

CDR3: CASSLQSTGGTEAFF
J: TRBJ1-1
length: 15
V: TRBV7-2

CDR3: CASSPGIHTDTQYF
J: TRBJ2-3
length: 14
V: TRBV18

CDR3: CASSLVWTGNSPLHF
J: TRBJ1-6
length: 15
V: TRBV7-8